This T cell receptor (beta chain) was sequenced for a study of T-cell reconstitution after alpha-beta-depleted transplantation in children (TCRdb year 2016). Regarding the research as a whole: T-cell immune reconstitution after TCRalphabeta/CD19-depleted allogeneic hematopoietic cell transplantation in children was quantitatively tracked in the study by means of TCR repertoire profiling.

The V end gives up 5 bases and the J end 7 bases, leaving 11 bases in the junction not matched to a gene. Per the germline V gene, MNHEY is the CDR1 and SVGAGI is the CDR2. Counted from cysteine to phenylalanine, this CDR3 has 17 amino acids. Only the CDR3 part of the read is kept: 51 bases, read in frame from the first base. Library preparation was by PCR. Sequencer: Illumina HiSeq 2500. To normalize quantification of the TCRbeta repertoire, the TCR libraries were built with molecular barcoding that relied on unique molecular identifiers. The public reads were quality trimmed at Q25 with fastp and then assembled into clones with MiXCR by TCRdb, keeping productive beta chains. Entries that share a CDR3 protein sequence are merged under the most common genes and DNA. Within this sample are some 240,000 distinct CDR3 sequences, with around 9.7% of them counted one time only. Of the sample, 5% to 6% is held by the ten largest clones.

Many counts were recorded for this clonotype. Its antigen is unknown. No base quality values were provided; no much bigger clone lies one nucleotide off. The sequence came from a human donor who donated a stem cell graft to a child with SCID. This material consisted of PBMCs from the stem cell graft donor, taken from the stem cell graft. The sequence joins TRBV6-5 to TRBJ1-4; the junction holds 12 bases that match TRBD1. The DNA reads as follows: TGTGCCAGCAGTCGCCGGGGACAGGGGGCTGAGAGTGAAAAACTGTTTTTT. It is translated as CASSRRGQGAESEKLFF.